These T cell receptor beta chains were read from a single sample in a study of T cell changes during pregnancy in multiple sclerosis. Measured with immunoSEQ multiplex PCR; TCRdb has only the in-frame clones, and not every one. The sample contains 70,000 or so clones, about nine tenths of which appear only once. The sequences come from peripheral blood, collected in the third trimester of pregnancy. The receptors derive from a female donor in good health, enrolled as a control in a pregnancy study. Both conserved end residues are part of each CDR3. D genes are given only for firm matches. Rows may omit the clone size; those that give it use once, few, many or a size class.

abundance	v_gene	d_gene	j_gene	CDR3nt	CDR3aa
.	TRBV19	TRBD1	TRBJ2-7	TGTGCCAGTAGGAAAACCGGGACAGGGTCCTACGAGCAGTACTTC	CASRKTGTGSYEQYF
few	TRBV7-2	TRBD1	TRBJ1-5	TGTGCCAGCAGCTTAGAGGGACAGGGGCGTCAGCCCCAGCATTTT	CASSLEGQGRQPQHF
.	TRBV9	TRBD1	TRBJ1-3	TGTGCCAGCAGCGATGGACAGGGTTGGACAGGAAACACCATATATTTT	CASSDGQGWTGNTIYF
few	TRBV18	.	TRBJ2-1	TGTGCCAGCTCACCGTCTGGGCTATCGATGGATGAGCAGTTCTTC	CASSPSGLSMDEQFF
.	TRBV6-4	TRBD1	TRBJ1-1	TGTGCCAGCAGTCGGGGCGGGACAGGGAACACTGAAGCTTTCTTT	CASSRGGTGNTEAFF
few	TRBV6-5	TRBD1	TRBJ2-7	TGTGCCAGCAGCCTTATACAGGGGAACGAGCAGTACTTC	CASSLIQGNEQYF
.	TRBV27	TRBD2	TRBJ2-5	TGTGCCAGCAAGGAGCGGGGTTTCCAAGAGACCCAGTACTTC	CASKERGFQETQYF
.	TRBV7-2	TRBD1	TRBJ2-7	TGTGCCAGCAGCTTATCCGGACAGGGGTCCTACGAGCAGTACTTC	CASSLSGQGSYEQYF
.	TRBV19	.	TRBJ2-3	TGTGCCAGTAGTTCCCCCACACAGGGACCTACGCAGTATTTT	CASSSPTQGPTQYF
.	TRBV7-9	TRBD1	TRBJ2-2	TGTGCCAGCAGCCAGGGACAGGGGGCGCTGACCGGGGAGCTGTTTTTT	CASSQGQGALTGELFF
.	TRBV6-5	TRBD1	TRBJ1-4	TGTGCCAGCAGCTGGGACAGGGAGACCGAAAAACTGTTTTTT	CASSWDRETEKLFF
.	TRBV6-6	.	TRBJ2-7	TGTGCCAGCAGTTACTCGGACACCTACGAGCAGTACTTC	CASSYSDTYEQYF
.	TRBV28	.	TRBJ1-2	TGTGCCAGCATCCAATCGGGACACGTTAACTATGGCTACACCTTC	CASIQSGHVNYGYTF
.	TRBV4-3	.	TRBJ2-1	TGCGCCAGCAGCCTCGAACTCGCAGGAGGGGGCATCTATGAGCAGTTCTTC	CASSLELAGGGIYEQFF
.	TRBV14	TRBD2	TRBJ2-1	TGTGCCAGCAGCCAAGATGGGCTAGCGGAGTACAATGAGCAGTTCTTC	CASSQDGLAEYNEQFF
.	TRBV27	.	TRBJ1-4	TGTGCCAGCAGTTCCCCCCCGACAGGCAGTTATGAAAAACTGTTTTTT	CASSSPPTGSYEKLFF
.	TRBV9	.	TRBJ1-4	TGTGCCAGCAGCGTAGATATTATGAGGGATGGTGAAAAACTGTTTTTT	CASSVDIMRDGEKLFF
.	TRBV7-8	.	TRBJ1-5	TGTGCCAGCAGCTTATCAGGATTCAATCAGCCCCAGCATTTT	CASSLSGFNQPQHF
.	TRBV7-6	TRBD1	TRBJ1-2	TGTGCCAGCAGCTCCGCCGACAGGGGGAATGGCTACACCTTC	CASSSADRGNGYTF
few	TRBV6-6	TRBD2	TRBJ2-7	TGTGCCAGCAGTCAGAGGGACACCACTAGCGGTTACGAGCAGTACTTC	CASSQRDTTSGYEQYF
.	TRBV5-4	TRBD2	TRBJ2-1	TGTGCCAGCAGCTCAAGGACTAGCGGGGGAGTTGGGTACAATGAGCAGTTCTTC	CASSSRTSGGVGYNEQFF
.	TRBV5-8	TRBD2	TRBJ2-3	TGTGCCAGCAGTTACGGACTAGCCCCTAGCACAGATACGCAGTATTTT	CASSYGLAPSTDTQYF
.	TRBV6-5	.	TRBJ2-2	TGTGCCAGCAGTTCCTTACGCGGACTGAACACCGGGGAGCTGTTTTTT	CASSSLRGLNTGELFF
.	TRBV29-1	TRBD1	TRBJ1-2	TGCAGCGCGATGGACAGGGAAGAGTATGGCTACACCTTC	CSAMDREEYGYTF
.	TRBV18	TRBD1	TRBJ1-1	TGTGCCAGCCGGGGACAGGTGAACACTGAAGCTTTCTTT	CASRGQVNTEAFF
.	TRBV7-2	.	TRBJ1-1	TGTGCCAGCAGCGGCGGGTCCCCTGGGGCTGAAGCTTTCTTT	CASSGGSPGAEAFF
.	TRBV5-4	.	TRBJ2-3	TGTGCCAGCAGCTTGGACGGGGAGCCATTCACGCAGTATTTT	CASSLDGEPFTQYF
.	TRBV11-3	TRBD1	TRBJ2-1	TGTGCCAGCAGCAAACGACCGGGACAGCAATACAATGAGCAGTTCTTC	CASSKRPGQQYNEQFF